The 29 T cell receptor beta chains reported below all come from one sample, sequenced in a study of cytomegalovirus exposure and HLA in healthy donors. Researchers ran the PCR with 60 Vbeta and 13 Jbeta primers. Sequencing was performed with immunoSEQ multiplex PCR; in TCRdb, only in-frame clones are kept and a portion is missing. The data contain fewer than 40,000 clones, roughly 60% of them singletons. Sequencing used PBMCs. These receptors came from a man in his forties or fifties in good health and CMV-seropositive.

CDR3 amino acids: CASSQERGRNTEAFF. CDR3 coding DNA: TGCGCCAGCAGCCAAGAGCGGGGTAGGAACACTGAAGCTTTCTTT. The chain links TRBV4-3 to TRBJ1-1; D unclear. Germline CDR1 reads LGHNA; CDR2 reads YSLEER. Trimming stripped 0 bases from V and 1 base from J, with 9 bases between. The CDR3 runs to 15 residues.

V gene TRBV4-2 combines with J gene TRBJ1-2, with D possibly TRBD1 on 5 matching bases. Trimming removed 0 bases from V and 7 bases from J, with 9 bases in between. The CDR3 is 13 residues long. CDR1 is LGHNA, CDR2 YNFKEQ, per germline. Here the CDR3 DNA reads TGTGCCAGCAGCCAAGATAGCGGGGGTGGCTACACCTTC. This sequence encodes CASSQDSGGGYTF.

The V gene is TRBV4-1, the J gene TRBJ2-5, with 8 bases fitting TRBD1. After removal of 3 bases from V and 1 base from J, the junction contained 10 bases not matched to a gene. The CDR3 runs 17 residues. Germline CDR1 and CDR2: MGHRA and YSYEKL. For the CDR3, the DNA is TGCGCCAGCAGCCAGGGAGGACAGGGACCCTCCCAAGAGACCCAGTACTTC. This translates into CASSQGGQGPSQETQYF.

The genes are TRBV30 and TRBJ2-4; D is perhaps TRBD1 (6 bases). The CDR3 sequence is 14 residues long. The germline V and J ends were trimmed by 0 bases and 2 bases, with 8 bases remaining between them. The germline gives CDR1 GTSNPN, CDR2 SVGIG (reference sequence). CDR3 loop: CAWSVGGTKNIQYF. DNA for the CDR3: TGTGCCTGGAGTGTAGGGGGTACCAAAAACATTCAGTACTTC.

Here the CDR3 reads CASSLRELGSYEQYF. The CDR3 DNA sequence: TGTGCCAGCAGTTTACGGGAATTAGGGTCCTACGAGCAGTACTTC. The rearrangement uses TRBV28 and TRBJ2-7, with a weak D call TRBD2 (5 bases). V was clipped by 2 bases and J by 1 base, with 12 bases between them. This CDR3 spans 15 amino acids. The V gene's germline CDR1 is MDHEN and CDR2 SYDVKM.

V is TRBV30 and J is TRBJ1-1; possible D gene TRBD1, 5 bases. Germline-derived CDR1 and CDR2 are GTSNPN and SVGIG (reference sequence). V lost 0 bases and J lost 5, with 13 bases in between. The CDR3 covers 14 residues. CDR3 region: CAWSVGKGRTEAFF. DNA for the CDR3: TGTGCCTGGAGTGTAGGGAAGGGGAGGACTGAAGCTTTCTTT.

The table lists this clone with a few counts. This chain uses TRBV10-1 with TRBJ2-1; D gene ambiguous. The ends were cut back, 6 bases at V and 0 bases at J, with 12 bases in the middle. Germline V gives CDR1 WNHNN, CDR2 SYGVQD (reference sequence). The CDR3 length is 15 residues. The CDR3 bases are TGCGCCAGCAGCCCTACTCTCGTCTCCTACAATGAGCAGTTCTTC. Its translation: CASSPTLVSYNEQFF.

V is TRBV23-1 and J is TRBJ1-5; D possibly corresponds to TRBD1 (6 bases). TRBV23-1 is labeled an ORF, and its function is uncertain. The V and J ends lost 1 base and 3 bases respectively, with 10 bases between them. This CDR3 contains 15 residues. The CDR3 DNA reads as TGCGCCAGCAGTCAATTACAGGGATCCAATCAGCCCCAGCATTTT. Protein sequence: CASSQLQGSNQPQHF.

The chain has TRBV11-2 and TRBJ1-5, with D unresolved. This CDR3 region has 15 residues. Germline CDR1 reads SGHAT; CDR2 reads FQNNGV. The ends were cut back, 5 bases at V and 0 bases at J, with 11 bases in the middle. The DNA for the CDR3 is TGTGCCAGCAGCCCCGCGGTCGGTAGCAATCAGCCCCAGCATTTT. Its translation is CASSPAVGSNQPQHF. Drawing the rest from reference TRBV11-2 and TRBJ1-5, the complete variable domain is EAGVAQSPRYKIIEKRQSVAFWCNPISGHATLYWYQQILGQGPKLLIQFQNNGVVDDSQLPKDRFSAERLKGVDSTLKIQPAKLEDSAVYLCASSPAVGSNQPQHFGDGTRLSIL.

The CDR3 sequence: CASSQVLPAETQYF. CDR3 in DNA: TGCGCCAGCAGCCAAGTTCTCCCCGCGGAGACCCAGTACTTC. The rearrangement uses TRBV4-1 and TRBJ2-5; D is unresolved. Trimming took off 1 base at V and 5 bases at J, with 11 bases between the two ends. This CDR3 region has 14 residues. CDR1 is MGHRA, CDR2 YSYEKL, per germline.

The V and J genes are TRBV30 and TRBJ1-5, with 8 bases aligning to TRBD1. V lost 1 base and J lost 1; bases outside the gene matches: 3. The CDR3 is made up of 15 amino acids. Per the germline V gene, CDR1 is GTSNPN and CDR2 is SVGIG (reference sequence). The CDR3, as DNA: TGTGCCTGGAGTGCACGGGACAGGAGCAATCAGCCCCAGCATTTT. Translating it yields CAWSARDRSNQPQHF.

This clone turned up a few times. The chain combines TRBV15 with TRBJ2-5; 8 bases are shared with TRBD2. The CDR3 sequence is 16 residues long. The V gene end was trimmed by 0 bases and the J gene end by 5 bases; junction bases not matched to a gene: 8. CDR1 and CDR2 (germline): LNHNV, YYDKDF (reference sequence). CDR3 sequence reads: CATSRDRASGQETQYF. The CDR3 DNA is TGTGCCACCAGCAGAGATCGGGCTAGCGGGCAGGAGACCCAGTACTTC.

The chain recombines TRBV15 with TRBJ1-4, with D possibly being TRBD1 (6 bases). V dropped 3 bases and J dropped 5 bases, with 13 bases sitting between them. The CDR3 totals 15 residues. Looked up from germline, CDR1 is LNHNV and CDR2 is YYDKDF (reference sequence). CDR3 in DNA: TGTGCCACCAGCAGTGGGGGGGACAAAAATGAAAAACTGTTTTTT. Encoded protein: CATSSGGDKNEKLFF. The full variable domain, its missing parts supplied by reference TRBV15 and TRBJ1-4, is DAMVIQNPRYQVTQFGKPVTLSCSQTLNHNVMYWYQQKSSQAPKLLFHYYDKDFNNEADTPDNFQSRRPNTSFCFLDIRSPGLGDTAMYLCATSSGGDKNEKLFFGSGTQLSVL.

This chain joins TRBV4-3 and TRBJ2-3; no definite D call. Trimming left V 1 base short and J 0 bases short, with 8 bases between. The CDR3 runs 15 residues. The germline gives CDR1 LGHNA, CDR2 YSLEER. Here the CDR3 reads CASSQGQSSTDTQYF. The CDR3 DNA follows: TGCGCCAGCAGCCAAGGGCAGTCTAGCACAGATACGCAGTATTTT.

The chain has TRBV5-1 and TRBJ1-2; D remains ambiguous. CDR1 is SGHRS and CDR2 is YFSETQ in the germline V gene. Trimming left V 0 bases short and J 1 base short, with 13 bases between. CDR3 length: 16 residues. CDR3 DNA: TGCGCCAGCAGCTTGGGGGAGACGGTATTTAACTATGGCTACACCTTC. Amino acid sequence: CASSLGETVFNYGYTF.

The rearrangement joins TRBV11-2 to TRBJ2-1; D is uncertain. Germline V gene sequence: CDR1 SGHAT, CDR2 FQNNGV. Trimming removed 4 bases at V and 2 bases at J, with 21 bases between. This CDR3 is built from 18 residues. The CDR3 here is CASSSAPPRSSPYNEQFF. The CDR3 DNA reads as TGTGCCAGCAGCTCCGCCCCTCCTCGGAGTTCCCCCTACAATGAGCAGTTCTTC.

The rearrangement links TRBV27 to TRBJ2-7, with a weak D call TRBD2 (6 bases). Trimming took 6 bases from V and 3 from J, leaving 12 bases between them. The CDR3 is 13 residues long. Germline-derived CDR1 and CDR2 are MNHEY and SMNVEV (reference sequence). The CDR3 DNA is TGTGCCAGCAGATTTACCGGGGGCTACGAGCAGTACTTC. It is translated as CASRFTGGYEQYF.

V is TRBV7-2 and J is TRBJ1-2; TRBD1 might be the D (6 bases). V shed 0 bases and J shed 2 bases, with 7 bases lying between them. This CDR3 comprises 14 residues. Germline lookup yields CDR1 SGHTA and CDR2 FQGNSA. CDR3 region: CASSLATGNYGYTF. CDR3 sequence (DNA): TGTGCCAGCAGCTTAGCCACAGGGAACTATGGCTACACCTTC.

This chain connects TRBV5-4 to TRBJ2-5; 8 bases map to TRBD1. There are 15 residues in the CDR3. The J segment lost 3 bases and the V segment lost 0 bases, leaving 4 bases of the junction unmatched. Looked up from germline, CDR1 is SGHNT and CDR2 is YYREEE (reference sequence). As DNA, the CDR3 is TGTGCCAGCAGCTTGGCAGGGGGCCAGAAAGAGACCCAGTACTTC. Translated, it gives CASSLAGGQKETQYF. Filled out from reference TRBV5-4 and TRBJ2-5, the complete variable domain reads ETGVTQSPTHLIKTRGQQVTLRCSSQSGHNTVSWYQQALGQGPQFIFQYYREEENGRGNFPPRFSGLQFPNYSSELNVNALELDDSALYLCASSLAGGQKETQYFGPGTRLLVL.

This chain connects TRBV4-1 to TRBJ1-4, with no clear D. With 1 base removed from V and 7 bases from J, the gap between germline ends came to 13 bases. In germline, CDR1 is MGHRA, CDR2 YSYEKL. The CDR3 loop spans 15 amino acids. CDR3 sequence: CASSQAQTSLEKLFF. The CDR3, as DNA: TGCGCCAGCAGCCAAGCACAGACAAGTCTTGAAAAACTGTTTTTT.

V gene TRBV4-2 combines with J gene TRBJ1-3, with a weak D call TRBD1 (6 bases). V lost 3 bases to trimming and J lost 0 bases, with 12 bases between them. This CDR3 contains 16 residues. Germline V gene lookup returns CDR1 LGHNA and CDR2 YNFKEQ. Here the CDR3 reads CASSHNRASSGNTIYF. The DNA for the CDR3 is TGTGCCAGCAGCCACAACAGGGCTAGCTCTGGAAACACCATATATTTT.

The chain couples TRBV18 to TRBJ2-2; D not resolved. CDR1 and CDR2 from the germline V gene are KGHSH and LQKENI. Trimming stripped 0 bases from V and 5 bases from J, with 7 bases between. CDR3 size: 14 residues. CDR3 sequence reads: CASSPPLVTGELFF. CDR3 in DNA: TGTGCCAGCTCACCACCGTTAGTAACCGGGGAGCTGTTTTTT. Variable domain in full (rest from reference TRBV18 and TRBJ2-2): NAGVMQNPRHLVRRRGQEARLRCSPMKGHSHVYWYRQLPEEGLKFMVYLQKENIIDESGMPKERFSAEFPKEGPSILRIQQVVRGDSAAYFCASSPPLVTGELFFGEGSRLTVL.

The rearrangement joins TRBV5-6 to TRBJ2-7, with 7 bases fitting TRBD2. The V segment lost 1 base and the J segment 3 bases; nucleotides outside the gene matches: 7. There are 15 residues in the CDR3. Per the germline V gene, CDR1 is SGHDT and CDR2 is YYEEEE. The CDR3 DNA reads TGTGCCAGCAGCTTGAACGGCGGGAGCGTCTACGAGCAGTACTTC. It translates to CASSLNGGSVYEQYF.

This chain connects TRBV5-1 to TRBJ2-5, with D perhaps TRBD2 (5 bases). With 4 bases removed from V and 5 bases from J, the gap between germline ends came to 18 bases. The germline V gene has CDR1 SGHRS and CDR2 YFSETQ. This CDR3 has 15 amino acids. This CDR3 reads CASSAPVGVGETQYF. Here the CDR3 DNA reads TGCGCCAGCAGCGCACCGGTGGGAGTTGGGGAGACCCAGTACTTC. The whole variable domain, filled in from reference TRBV5-1 and TRBJ2-5, reads KAGVTQTPRYLIKTRGQQVTLSCSPISGHRSVSWYQQTPGQGLQFLFEYFSETQRNKGNFPGRFSGRQFSNSRSEMNVSTLELGDSALYLCASSAPVGVGETQYFGPGTRLLVL.

The V call is TRBV27, the J call TRBJ2-3; D gene ambiguous. Germline V gives CDR1 MNHEY, CDR2 SMNVEV (reference sequence). The CDR3 runs to 11 residues. The V end lost 5 bases, the J end lost 2 bases, and 2 bases lay between the germline ends. The CDR3 coding sequence is TGTGCCAGCAGTCACACAGATACGCAGTATTTT. Translated, it gives CASSHTDTQYF.

Only a few counts were recorded for this clone. V gene TRBV5-6 combines with J gene TRBJ2-7, with 7 bases aligning to TRBD2. The germline gives CDR1 SGHDT, CDR2 YYEEEE. Germline trimming cut 4 bases from V and 2 bases from J; bases unmatched to any gene: 3. The CDR3 totals 13 residues. In DNA form, the CDR3 reads TGTGCCAGCAGCCCCGGGACTACCTACGAGCAGTACTTC. Its protein product is CASSPGTTYEQYF.

The chain combines TRBV15 with TRBJ1-5, with 8 bases identical to TRBD1. V lost 3 bases and J lost 5; bases outside the gene matches: 3. CDR3 length: 14 amino acids. Germline V gene lookup returns CDR1 LNHNV and CDR2 YYDKDF (reference sequence). CDR3 coding DNA: TGTGCCACCAGCAGTACCAGGGGGCATCAGCCCCAGCATTTT. It encodes CATSSTRGHQPQHF. The entire variable domain, with the rest obtained from reference TRBV15 and TRBJ1-5, is as follows: DAMVIQNPRYQVTQFGKPVTLSCSQTLNHNVMYWYQQKSSQAPKLLFHYYDKDFNNEADTPDNFQSRRPNTSFCFLDIRSPGLGDTAMYLCATSSTRGHQPQHFGDGTRLSIL.

The gene calls are TRBV15 and TRBJ2-7; 8 bases line up with TRBD2. V lost 6 bases to trimming and J lost 4 bases; unmatched junction nucleotides: 8. Germline CDR1 reads LNHNV; CDR2 reads YYDKDF (reference sequence). This CDR3 has 14 amino acids. The CDR3 reads CATRKVAGQYEQYF. The CDR3 bases are TGTGCCACCAGGAAGGTAGCGGGACAATACGAGCAGTACTTC.

This clone was found a few times. The CDR3 DNA sequence: TGTGCCAGCAGCTTGGATGGGACAAAGACAGATACGCAGTATTTT. Translated: CASSLDGTKTDTQYF. The J gene is TRBJ2-3, the V gene TRBV7-6, with D possibly matching TRBD1 (6 bases). The CDR3 is 15 residues long. The V end was cut by 3 bases, the J end by 3 bases, with 13 bases between. The germline gives CDR1 SGHVS, CDR2 FNYEAQ.